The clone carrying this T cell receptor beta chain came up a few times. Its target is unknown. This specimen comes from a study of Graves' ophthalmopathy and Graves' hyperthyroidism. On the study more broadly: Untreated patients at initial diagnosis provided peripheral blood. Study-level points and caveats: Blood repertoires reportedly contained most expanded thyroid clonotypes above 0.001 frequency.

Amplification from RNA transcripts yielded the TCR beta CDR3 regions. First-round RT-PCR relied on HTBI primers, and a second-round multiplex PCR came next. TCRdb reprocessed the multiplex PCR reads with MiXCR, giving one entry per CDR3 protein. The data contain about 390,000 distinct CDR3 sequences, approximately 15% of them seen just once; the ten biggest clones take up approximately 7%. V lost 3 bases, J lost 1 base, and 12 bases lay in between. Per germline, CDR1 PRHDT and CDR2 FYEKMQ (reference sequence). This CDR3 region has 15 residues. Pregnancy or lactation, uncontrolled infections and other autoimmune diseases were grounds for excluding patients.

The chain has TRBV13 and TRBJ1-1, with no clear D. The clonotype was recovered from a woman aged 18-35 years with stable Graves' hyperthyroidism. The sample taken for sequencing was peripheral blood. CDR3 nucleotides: TGTGCCAGCAGCTTCAGCATGGTGGGGAACACTGAAGCTTTCTTT. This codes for CASSFSMVGNTEAFF.